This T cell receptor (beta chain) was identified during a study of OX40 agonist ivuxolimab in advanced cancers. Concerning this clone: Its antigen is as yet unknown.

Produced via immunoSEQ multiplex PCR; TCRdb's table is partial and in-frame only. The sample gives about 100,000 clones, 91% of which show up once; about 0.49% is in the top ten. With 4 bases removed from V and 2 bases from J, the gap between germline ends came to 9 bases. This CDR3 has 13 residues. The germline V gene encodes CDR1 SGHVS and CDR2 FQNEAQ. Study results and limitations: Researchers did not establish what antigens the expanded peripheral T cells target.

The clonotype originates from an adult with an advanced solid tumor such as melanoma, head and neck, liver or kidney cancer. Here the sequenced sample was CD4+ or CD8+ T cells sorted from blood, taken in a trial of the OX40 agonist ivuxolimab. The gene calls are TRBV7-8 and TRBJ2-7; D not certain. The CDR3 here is CASSWAGPYEQYF. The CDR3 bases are TGTGCCAGCAGCTGGGCAGGCCCCTACGAGCAGTACTTC.